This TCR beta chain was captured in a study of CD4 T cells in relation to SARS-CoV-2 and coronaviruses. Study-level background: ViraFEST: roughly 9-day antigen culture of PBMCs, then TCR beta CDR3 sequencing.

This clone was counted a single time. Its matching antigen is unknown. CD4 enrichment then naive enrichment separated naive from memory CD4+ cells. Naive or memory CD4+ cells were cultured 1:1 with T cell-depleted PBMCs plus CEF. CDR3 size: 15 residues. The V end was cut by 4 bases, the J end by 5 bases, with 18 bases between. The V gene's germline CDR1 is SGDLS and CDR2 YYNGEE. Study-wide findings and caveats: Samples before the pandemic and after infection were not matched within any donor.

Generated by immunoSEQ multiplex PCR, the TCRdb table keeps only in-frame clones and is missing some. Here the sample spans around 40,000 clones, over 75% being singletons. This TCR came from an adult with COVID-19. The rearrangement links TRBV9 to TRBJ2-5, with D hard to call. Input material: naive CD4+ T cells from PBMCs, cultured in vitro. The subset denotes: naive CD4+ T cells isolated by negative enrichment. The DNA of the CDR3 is TGTGCCAGCAGCCCAAGTGGAAGCTATACCGAGACCCAGTACTTC. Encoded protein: CASSPSGSYTETQYF.